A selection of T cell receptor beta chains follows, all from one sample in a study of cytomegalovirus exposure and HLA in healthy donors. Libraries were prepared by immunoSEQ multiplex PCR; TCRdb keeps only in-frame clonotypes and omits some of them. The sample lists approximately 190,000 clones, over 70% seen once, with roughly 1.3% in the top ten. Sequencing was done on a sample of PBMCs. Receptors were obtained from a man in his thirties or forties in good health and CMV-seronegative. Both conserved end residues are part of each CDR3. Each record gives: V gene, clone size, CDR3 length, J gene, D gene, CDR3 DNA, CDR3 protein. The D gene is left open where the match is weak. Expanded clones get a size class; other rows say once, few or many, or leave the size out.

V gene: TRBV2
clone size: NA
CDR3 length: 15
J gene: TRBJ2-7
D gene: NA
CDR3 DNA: TGTGCCAGCAGAGTAGGGACAACAGGGCGGGACGAGCAGTACTTC
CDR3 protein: CASRVGTTGRDEQYF

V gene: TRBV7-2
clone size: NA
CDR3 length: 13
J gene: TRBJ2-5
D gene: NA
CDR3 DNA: TGTGCCAGCAGTCTAGCGCCTCGGGAGACCCAGTACTTC
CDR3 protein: CASSLAPRETQYF

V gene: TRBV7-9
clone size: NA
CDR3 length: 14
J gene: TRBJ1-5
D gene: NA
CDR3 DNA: TGTGCCAGCAGGAGTTCAGGGATAGATCAGCCCCAGCATTTT
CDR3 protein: CASRSSGIDQPQHF

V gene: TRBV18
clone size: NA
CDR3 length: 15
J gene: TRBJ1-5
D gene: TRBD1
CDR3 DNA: TGTGCCAGCTCACTTGACAGGGATAGCAATCAGCCCCAGCATTTT
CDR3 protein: CASSLDRDSNQPQHF

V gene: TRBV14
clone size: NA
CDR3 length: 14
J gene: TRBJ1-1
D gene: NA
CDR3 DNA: TGTGCCAGCAGCCAAGAACATGGGGCGGGGGTAGCTTTCTTT
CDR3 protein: CASSQEHGAGVAFF

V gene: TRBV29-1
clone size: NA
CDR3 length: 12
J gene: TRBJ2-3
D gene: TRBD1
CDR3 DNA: TGCAGCGCTGCAGGGGGCTCCTATACGCAGTATTTT
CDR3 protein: CSAAGGSYTQYF

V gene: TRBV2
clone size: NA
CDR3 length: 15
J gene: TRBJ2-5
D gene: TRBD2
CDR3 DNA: TGTGCCAGCGGACTCAAGCTAGCGGGAGGTGAGACCCAGTACTTC
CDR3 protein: CASGLKLAGGETQYF

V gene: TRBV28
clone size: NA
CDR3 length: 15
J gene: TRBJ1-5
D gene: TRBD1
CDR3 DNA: TGTGCCAGCAGTTACGACAGGGGGGACAATCAGCCCCAGCATTTT
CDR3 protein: CASSYDRGDNQPQHF

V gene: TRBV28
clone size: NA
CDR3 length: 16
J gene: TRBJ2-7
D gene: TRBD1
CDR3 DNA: TGTGCCAGCAGTTTACCGATCGGGACAGGGGGCGACGAGCAGTACTTC
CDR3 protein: CASSLPIGTGGDEQYF

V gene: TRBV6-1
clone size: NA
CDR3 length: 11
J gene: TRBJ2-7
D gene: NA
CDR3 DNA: TGTGCCAGCAACAACTATGTCGAGCAGTACTTC
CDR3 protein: CASNNYVEQYF

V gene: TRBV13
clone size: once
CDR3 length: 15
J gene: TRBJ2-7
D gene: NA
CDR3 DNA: TGTGCCAGCAGCTATAGCCGAGGGTCCTCCTACGAGCAGTACTTC
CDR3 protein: CASSYSRGSSYEQYF

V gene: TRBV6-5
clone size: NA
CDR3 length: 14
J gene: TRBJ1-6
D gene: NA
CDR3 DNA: TGTGCCAGCAGTTACAGGGCAGGGAATTCACCCCTCCACTTT
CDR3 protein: CASSYRAGNSPLHF

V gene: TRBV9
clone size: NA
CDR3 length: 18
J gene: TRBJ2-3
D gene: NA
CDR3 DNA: TGTGCCAGCAGCGTAGTCCCCCCAACAGGGCTAACCACAGATACGCAGTATTTT
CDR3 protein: CASSVVPPTGLTTDTQYF

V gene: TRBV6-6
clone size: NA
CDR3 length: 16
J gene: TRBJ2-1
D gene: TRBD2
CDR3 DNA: TGTGCCAGCAGTTACGCTAGCGGGGGCTCCTACAATGAGCAGTTCTTC
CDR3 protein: CASSYASGGSYNEQFF

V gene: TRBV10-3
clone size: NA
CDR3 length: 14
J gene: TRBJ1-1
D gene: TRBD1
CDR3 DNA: TGTGCCGTCAGCACAGGGGCGATGAACACTGAAGCTTTCTTT
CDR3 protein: CAVSTGAMNTEAFF

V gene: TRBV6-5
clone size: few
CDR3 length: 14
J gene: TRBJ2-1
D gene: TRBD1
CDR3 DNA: TGTGCCAGCAGTAGGACCAACAGGGGCGGCGAGCAGTTCTTC
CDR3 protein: CASSRTNRGGEQFF

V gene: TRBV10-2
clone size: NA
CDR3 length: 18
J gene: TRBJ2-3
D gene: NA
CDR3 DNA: TGCGCCAGCAGTGAGTCGGTGTACCGGGATACAGAAGCAGATACGCAGTATTTT
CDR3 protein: CASSESVYRDTEADTQYF

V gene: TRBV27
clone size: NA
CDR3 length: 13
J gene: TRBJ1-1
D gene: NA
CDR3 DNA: TGTGCCAGCAGTTGGGGCAGGAACACTGAAGCTTTCTTT
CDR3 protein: CASSWGRNTEAFF

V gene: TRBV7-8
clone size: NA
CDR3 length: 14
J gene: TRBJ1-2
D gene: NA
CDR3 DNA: TGTGCCAGCAGCTTAGTTCGGGGGAACTATGGCTACACCTTC
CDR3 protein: CASSLVRGNYGYTF

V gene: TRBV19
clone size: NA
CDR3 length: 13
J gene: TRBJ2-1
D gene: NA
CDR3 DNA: TGTGCCAGTAGTAGCACTTTCTACAATGAGCAGTTCTTC
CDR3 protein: CASSSTFYNEQFF

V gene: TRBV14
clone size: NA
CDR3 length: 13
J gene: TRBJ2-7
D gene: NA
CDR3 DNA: TGTGCCAGCAGCCAAGTCCTTTCGTCCGAGCAGTACTTC
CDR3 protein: CASSQVLSSEQYF

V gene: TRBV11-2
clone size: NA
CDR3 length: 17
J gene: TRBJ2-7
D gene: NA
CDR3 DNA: TGTGCCAGCAGCTTATTTAAGTCGGGGAGATCCCTACGCGAGCAGTACTTC
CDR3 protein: CASSLFKSGRSLREQYF

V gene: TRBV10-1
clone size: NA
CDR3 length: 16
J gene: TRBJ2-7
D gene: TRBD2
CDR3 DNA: TGCGCCAGCAGTGAGTCGCTTTCTAGCGGGGCCTACGAGCAGTACTTC
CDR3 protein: CASSESLSSGAYEQYF

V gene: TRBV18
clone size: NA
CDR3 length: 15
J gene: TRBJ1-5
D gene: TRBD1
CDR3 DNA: TGTGCCAGCTCACCAGACAGGGGGCTCAATCAGCCCCAGCATTTT
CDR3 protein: CASSPDRGLNQPQHF

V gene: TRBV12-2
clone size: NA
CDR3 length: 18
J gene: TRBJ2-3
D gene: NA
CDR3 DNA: TGTGCAAGTCGCCCAGATAGTAAGGTTTGGGCTAGCACAGATACGCAGTATTTT
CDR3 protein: CASRPDSKVWASTDTQYF

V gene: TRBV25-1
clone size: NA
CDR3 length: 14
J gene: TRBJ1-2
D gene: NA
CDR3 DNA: TGTGCCAGCAGTGAACAAACATCCCCGTATGGCTACACCTTC
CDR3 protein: CASSEQTSPYGYTF

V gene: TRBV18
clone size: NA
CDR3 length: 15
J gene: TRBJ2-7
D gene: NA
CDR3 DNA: TGTGCCAGCTCACCGCCAGGACTACTTCCCTACGAGCAGTACTTC
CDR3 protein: CASSPPGLLPYEQYF

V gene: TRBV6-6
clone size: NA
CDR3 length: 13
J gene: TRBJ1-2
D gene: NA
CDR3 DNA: TGTGCCAGCAGTTACGAACCAGACTATGGCTACACCTTC
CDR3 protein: CASSYEPDYGYTF

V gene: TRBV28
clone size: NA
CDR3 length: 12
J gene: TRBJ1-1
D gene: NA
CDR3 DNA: TGTGCCAGCAGGTCACAGGGTTCTGAAGCTTTCTTT
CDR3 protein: CASRSQGSEAFF

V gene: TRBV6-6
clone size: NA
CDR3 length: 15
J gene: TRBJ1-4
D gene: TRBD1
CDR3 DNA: TGTGCCAGCAGTTACCGGCAGACAGGGAATGAAAAACTGTTTTTT
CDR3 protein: CASSYRQTGNEKLFF